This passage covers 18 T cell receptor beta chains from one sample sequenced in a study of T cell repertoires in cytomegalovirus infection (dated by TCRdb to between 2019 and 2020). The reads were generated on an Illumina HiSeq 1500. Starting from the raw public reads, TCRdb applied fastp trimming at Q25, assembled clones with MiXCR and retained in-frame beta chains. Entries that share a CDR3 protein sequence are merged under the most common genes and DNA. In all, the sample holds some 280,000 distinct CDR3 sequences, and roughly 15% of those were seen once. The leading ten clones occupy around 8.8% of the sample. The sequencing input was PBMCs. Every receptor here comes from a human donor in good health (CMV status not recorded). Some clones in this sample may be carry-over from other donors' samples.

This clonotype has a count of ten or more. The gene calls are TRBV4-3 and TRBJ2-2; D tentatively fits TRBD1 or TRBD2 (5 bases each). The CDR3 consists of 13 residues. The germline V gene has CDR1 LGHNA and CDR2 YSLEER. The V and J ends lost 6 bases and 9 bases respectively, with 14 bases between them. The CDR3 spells CASSPGTVRELFF. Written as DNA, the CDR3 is TGCGCCAGCAGTCCGGGGACGGTGCGGGAGCTGTTTTTT.

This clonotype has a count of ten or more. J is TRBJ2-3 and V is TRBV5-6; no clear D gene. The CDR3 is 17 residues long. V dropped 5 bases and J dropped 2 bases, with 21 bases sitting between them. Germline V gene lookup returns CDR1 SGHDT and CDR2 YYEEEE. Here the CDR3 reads CASSSGPTSGPTDTQYF. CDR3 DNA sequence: TGTGCCAGCAGTTCCGGGCCCACATCGGGCCCCACAGATACGCAGTATTTT.

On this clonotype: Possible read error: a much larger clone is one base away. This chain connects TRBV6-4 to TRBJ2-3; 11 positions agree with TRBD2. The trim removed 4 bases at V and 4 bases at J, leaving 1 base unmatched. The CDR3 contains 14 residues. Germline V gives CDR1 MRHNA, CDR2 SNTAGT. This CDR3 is CASSGTSGSDTQYF. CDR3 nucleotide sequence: TGTGCCAGCAGTGGGACTAGCGGGTCAGATACGCAGTATTTT.

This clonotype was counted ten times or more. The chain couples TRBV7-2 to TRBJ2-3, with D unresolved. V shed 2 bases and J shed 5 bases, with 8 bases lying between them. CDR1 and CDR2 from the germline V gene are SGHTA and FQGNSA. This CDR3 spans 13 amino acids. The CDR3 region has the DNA TGTGCCAGCAGCTTAAAGGTCGGAGATACGCAGTATTTT. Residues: CASSLKVGDTQYF.

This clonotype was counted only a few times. The CDR3 DNA is TGTGCCAGTGTCAGGACCCAATTGAACACTGAAGCTTTCTTT. It yields the protein CASVRTQLNTEAFF. The rearrangement uses TRBV19 and TRBJ1-1; no clear D. The ends were cut back, 8 bases at V and 0 bases at J, with 13 bases in the middle. Germline lookup yields CDR1 LNHDA and CDR2 SQIVND (reference sequence). The CDR3 runs to 14 residues.

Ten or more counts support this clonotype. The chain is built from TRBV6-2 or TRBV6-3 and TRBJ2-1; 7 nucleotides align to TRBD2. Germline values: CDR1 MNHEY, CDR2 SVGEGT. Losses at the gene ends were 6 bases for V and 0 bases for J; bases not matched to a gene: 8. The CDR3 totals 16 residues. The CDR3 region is CASSDSGASSYNEQFF. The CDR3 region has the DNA TGTGCCAGCAGCGACAGCGGGGCCAGCTCCTACAATGAGCAGTTCTTC.

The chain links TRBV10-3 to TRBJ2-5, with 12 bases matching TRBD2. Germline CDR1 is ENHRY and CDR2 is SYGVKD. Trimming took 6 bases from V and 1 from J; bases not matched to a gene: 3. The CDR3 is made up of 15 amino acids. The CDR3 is CAIRTSGGFQETQYF. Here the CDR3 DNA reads TGTGCCATCAGAACTAGCGGGGGGTTCCAAGAGACCCAGTACTTC.

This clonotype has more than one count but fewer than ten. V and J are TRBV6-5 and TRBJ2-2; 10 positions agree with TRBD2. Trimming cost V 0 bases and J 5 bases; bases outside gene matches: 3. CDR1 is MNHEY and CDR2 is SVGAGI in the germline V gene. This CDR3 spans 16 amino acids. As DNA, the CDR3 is TGTGCCAGCAGTTACTCGAAGCGGGAGGGGACCGGGGAGCTGTTTTTT. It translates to CASSYSKREGTGELFF.

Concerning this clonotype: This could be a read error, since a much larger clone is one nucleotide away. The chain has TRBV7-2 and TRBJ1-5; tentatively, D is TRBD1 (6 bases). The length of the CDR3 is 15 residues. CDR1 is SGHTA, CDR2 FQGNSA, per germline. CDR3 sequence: CASGLVGQSNQPQHF. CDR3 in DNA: TGTGCCAGCGGCTTAGTTGGACAGAGCAATCAGCCCCAGCATTTT.

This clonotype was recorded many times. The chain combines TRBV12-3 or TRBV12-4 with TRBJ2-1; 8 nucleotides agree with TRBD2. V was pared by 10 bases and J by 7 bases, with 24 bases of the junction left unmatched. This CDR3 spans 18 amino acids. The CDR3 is CATRARGRFGLGGNEQFF. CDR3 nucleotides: TGTGCCACCCGGGCACGCGGGAGGTTTGGATTAGGGGGAAATGAGCAGTTCTTC.

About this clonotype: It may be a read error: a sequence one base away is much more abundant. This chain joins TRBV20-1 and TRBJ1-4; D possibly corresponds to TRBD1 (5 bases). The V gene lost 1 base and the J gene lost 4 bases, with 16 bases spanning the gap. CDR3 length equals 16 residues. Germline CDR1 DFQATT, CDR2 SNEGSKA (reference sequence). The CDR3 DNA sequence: TGCAGTGCTAGAGCTTCGGGGGGGATAGTTAATGAAAAACTGTTTTTT. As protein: CSARASGGIVNEKLFF.

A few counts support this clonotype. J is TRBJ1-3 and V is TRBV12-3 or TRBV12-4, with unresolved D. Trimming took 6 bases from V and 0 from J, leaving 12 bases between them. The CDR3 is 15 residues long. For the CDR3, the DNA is TGTGCCAGCAGCCGCGGACCGCACTCTGGAAACACCATATATTTT. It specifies CASSRGPHSGNTIYF.

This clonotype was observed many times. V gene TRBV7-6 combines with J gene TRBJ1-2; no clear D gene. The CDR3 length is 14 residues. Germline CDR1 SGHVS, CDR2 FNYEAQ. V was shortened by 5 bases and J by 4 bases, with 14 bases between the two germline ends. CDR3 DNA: TGTGCCAGCAGCCCCTTTGGGGAAACCTATGGCTACACCTTC. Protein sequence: CASSPFGETYGYTF.

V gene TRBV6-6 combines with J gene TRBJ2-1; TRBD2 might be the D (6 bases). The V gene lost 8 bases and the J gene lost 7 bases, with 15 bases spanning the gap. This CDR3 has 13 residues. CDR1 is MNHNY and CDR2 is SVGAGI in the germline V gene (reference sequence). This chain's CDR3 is CASRDPAGNEQFF. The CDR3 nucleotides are TGTGCCAGCCGAGACCCGGCGGGGAATGAGCAGTTCTTC.

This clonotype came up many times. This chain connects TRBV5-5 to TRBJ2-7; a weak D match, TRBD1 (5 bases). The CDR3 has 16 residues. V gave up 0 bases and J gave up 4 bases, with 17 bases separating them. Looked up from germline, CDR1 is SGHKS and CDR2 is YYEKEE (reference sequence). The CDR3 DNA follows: TGTGCCAGCAGCTTGGCACAGGCAACTAAAAAATACGAGCAGTACTTC. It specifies CASSLAQATKKYEQYF.

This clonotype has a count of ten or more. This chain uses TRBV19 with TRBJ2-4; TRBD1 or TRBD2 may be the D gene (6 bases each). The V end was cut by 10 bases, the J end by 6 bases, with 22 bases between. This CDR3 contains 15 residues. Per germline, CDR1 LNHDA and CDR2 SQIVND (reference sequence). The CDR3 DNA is TGTGCCACCGAAGGAGGGCGACAGGCGCGAAACATTCAGTACTTC. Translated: CATEGGRQARNIQYF.

The CDR3 DNA reads as TGTGCCAGTCTCAACAGGGGGGTGGGGGAGCAGTACTTC. It specifies CASLNRGVGEQYF. This chain connects TRBV28 to TRBJ2-7; 8 bases are shared with TRBD1. Germline trimming cut 9 bases from V and 7 bases from J; bases unmatched to any gene: 11. The length of the CDR3 is 13 residues. Germline V lookup: CDR1 MDHEN, CDR2 SYDVKM. The entire variable domain, with the rest obtained from reference TRBV28 and TRBJ2-7, is as follows: DVKVTQSSRYLVKRTGEKVFLECVQDMDHENMFWYRQDPGLGLRLIYFSYDVKMKEKGDIPEGYSVSREKKERFSLILESASTNQTSMYLCASLNRGVGEQYFGPGTRLTVT.

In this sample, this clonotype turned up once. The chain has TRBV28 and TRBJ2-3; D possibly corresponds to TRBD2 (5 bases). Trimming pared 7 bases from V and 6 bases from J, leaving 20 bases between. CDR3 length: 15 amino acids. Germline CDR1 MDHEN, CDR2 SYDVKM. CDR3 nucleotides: TGTGCCAGCATCTCACGGGGTCCATCGAGCGATACGCAGTATTTT. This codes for CASISRGPSSDTQYF. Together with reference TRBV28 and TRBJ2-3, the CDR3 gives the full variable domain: DVKVTQSSRYLVKRTGEKVFLECVQDMDHENMFWYRQDPGLGLRLIYFSYDVKMKEKGDIPEGYSVSREKKERFSLILESASTNQTSMYLCASISRGPSSDTQYFGPGTRLTVL.